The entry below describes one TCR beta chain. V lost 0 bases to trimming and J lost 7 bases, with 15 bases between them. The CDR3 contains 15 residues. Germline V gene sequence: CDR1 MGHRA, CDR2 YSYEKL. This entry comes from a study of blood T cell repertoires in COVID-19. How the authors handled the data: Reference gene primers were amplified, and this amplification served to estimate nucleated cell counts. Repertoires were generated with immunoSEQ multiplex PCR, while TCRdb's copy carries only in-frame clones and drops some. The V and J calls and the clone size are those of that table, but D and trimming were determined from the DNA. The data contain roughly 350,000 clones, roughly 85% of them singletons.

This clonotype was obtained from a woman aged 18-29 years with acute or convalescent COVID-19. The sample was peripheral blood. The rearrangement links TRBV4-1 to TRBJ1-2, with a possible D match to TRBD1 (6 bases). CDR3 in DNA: TGCGCCAGCAGCCAAGACCGTAGGGGGTTTCTTGGCTACACCTTC. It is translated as CASSQDRRGFLGYTF.